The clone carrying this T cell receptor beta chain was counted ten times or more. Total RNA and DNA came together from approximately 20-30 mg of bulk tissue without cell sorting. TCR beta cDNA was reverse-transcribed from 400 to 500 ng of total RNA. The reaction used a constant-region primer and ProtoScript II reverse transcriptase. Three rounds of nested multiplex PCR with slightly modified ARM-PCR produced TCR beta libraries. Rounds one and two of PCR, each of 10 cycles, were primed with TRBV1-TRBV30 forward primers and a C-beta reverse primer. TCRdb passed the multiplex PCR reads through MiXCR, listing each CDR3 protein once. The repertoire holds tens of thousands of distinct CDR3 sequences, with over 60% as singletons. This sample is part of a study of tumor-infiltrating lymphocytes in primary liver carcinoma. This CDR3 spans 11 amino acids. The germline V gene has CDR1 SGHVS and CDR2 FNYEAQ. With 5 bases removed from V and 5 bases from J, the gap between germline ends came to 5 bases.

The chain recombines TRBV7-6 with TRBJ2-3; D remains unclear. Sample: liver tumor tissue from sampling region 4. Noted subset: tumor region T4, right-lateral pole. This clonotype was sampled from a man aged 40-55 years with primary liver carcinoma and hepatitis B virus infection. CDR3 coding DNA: TGTGCCAGCAGCCGAGGAGATACGCAGTATTTT. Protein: CASSRGDTQYF.